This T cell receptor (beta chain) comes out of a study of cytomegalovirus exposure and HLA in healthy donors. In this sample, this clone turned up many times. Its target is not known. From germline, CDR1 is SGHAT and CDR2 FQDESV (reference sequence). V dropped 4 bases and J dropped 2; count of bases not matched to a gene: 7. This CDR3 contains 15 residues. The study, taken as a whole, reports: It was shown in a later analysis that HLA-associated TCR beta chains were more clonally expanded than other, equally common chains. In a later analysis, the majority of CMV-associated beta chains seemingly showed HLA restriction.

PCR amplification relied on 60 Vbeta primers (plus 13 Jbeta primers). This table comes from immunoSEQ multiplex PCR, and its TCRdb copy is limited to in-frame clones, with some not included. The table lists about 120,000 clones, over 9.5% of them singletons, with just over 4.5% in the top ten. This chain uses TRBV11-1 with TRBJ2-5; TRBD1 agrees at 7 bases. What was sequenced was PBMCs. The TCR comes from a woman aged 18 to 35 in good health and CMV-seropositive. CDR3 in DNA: TGTGCCAGCAGCTGGAAAGGGACAGCACAAGAGACCCAGTACTTC. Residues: CASSWKGTAQETQYF.